These T cell receptor beta chains were read from a single sample in a study of blood T cell repertoires in COVID-19. Only in-frame clones appear in the TCRdb table, and some are missing; sequencing was by immunoSEQ multiplex PCR. The data contain under 150,000 clones, almost 85% of them singletons. Specimen: peripheral blood. The source is a man between 65 and 80 years old with active or convalescent COVID-19. Both conserved end residues are part of each CDR3. A D gene is named only where the DNA matches it firmly. Only part of the rows carry a size: once, few, many, or a class if the clone is expanded.

d_call,clone_size,j_call,v_call,cdr3_nt,cdr3_aa
TRBD2,NA,TRBJ2-7,TRBV19,TGTGCCAGTAGTACAGGACTAGCGGGAGTGTACGAGCAGTACTTC,CASSTGLAGVYEQYF
TRBD1,NA,TRBJ1-2,TRBV7-2,TGTGCCAGCACCGTAGACAGGGGCACCTATGGCTACACCTTC,CASTVDRGTYGYTF
NA,NA,TRBJ2-2,TRBV5-1,TGCGCCAGCAGCTCGACCGGGACATCGAACACCGGGGAGCTGTTTTTT,CASSSTGTSNTGELFF
TRBD2,NA,TRBJ2-2,TRBV7-6,TGTGCCAGCAGCTACTCCGGGACTAGCGGGGGGGCCACCGGGGAGCTGTTTTTT,CASSYSGTSGGATGELFF
NA,NA,TRBJ2-1,TRBV28,TGTGTCATCAATCACTTTAGTGAGCAGTTCTTC,CVINHFSEQFF
NA,NA,TRBJ1-2,TRBV5-6,TGTGCCAGCAGCCGTGCTGGCAGGCTAATTAACTATGGCTACACCTTC,CASSRAGRLINYGYTF
TRBD2,once,TRBJ2-7,TRBV7-8,TGTGCCAGCAGCCCCGGACTAGCGGGAGTGAGCGAGCAGTACTTC,CASSPGLAGVSEQYF
TRBD1,NA,TRBJ2-7,TRBV15,TGTGCCACCAGCAGAGATCCGGGGGACAGGCCCTACGAGCAGTACTTC,CATSRDPGDRPYEQYF
TRBD1,NA,TRBJ1-5,TRBV28,TGTGCCAGCAGTTTGGGACAGGGGAGAGGTAGCAATCAGCCCCAGCATTTT,CASSLGQGRGSNQPQHF
NA,NA,TRBJ1-2,TRBV6-5,TGTGCCAGCGGAGGATTCGGCCGGGCTAACTATGGCTACACCTTC,CASGGFGRANYGYTF
TRBD1,NA,TRBJ2-7,TRBV9,TGTGCCAGCAGCGCCCAAGACAGGGGGCCCTACGAGCAGTACTTC,CASSAQDRGPYEQYF
TRBD2,NA,TRBJ2-5,TRBV9,TGTGCCAGCAGCGTGGGACTAGCGGGAGCTCGGGTCGGGGAGACCCAGTACTTC,CASSVGLAGARVGETQYF
NA,NA,TRBJ1-2,TRBV5-8,TGTGCCAGCAGCGCAAAGCGGGGGCGCGGGGGCTATGGCTACACCTTC,CASSAKRGRGGYGYTF
NA,NA,TRBJ2-1,TRBV2,TGTGCCAGCAGCCGACAGGAATCCTACAATGAGCAGTTCTTC,CASSRQESYNEQFF
TRBD1,few,TRBJ1-2,TRBV5-8,TGTGCCAGCAGCTTGCTTTTGACGAGGACAGGGACCTATGGCTACACCTTC,CASSLLLTRTGTYGYTF
NA,NA,TRBJ1-5,TRBV19,TGTGCCAGTAGTATGGCGGAGGATAGCAATCAGCCCCAGCATTTT,CASSMAEDSNQPQHF
TRBD2,NA,TRBJ2-1,TRBV19,TGTGCCAGTAGTACCTGGACTAGCGGGAGAAGTTACAATGAGCAGTTCTTC,CASSTWTSGRSYNEQFF
TRBD2,NA,TRBJ2-1,TRBV4-3,TGCGCCAGCAGCCCAGGACTAGCGGGGTACAATGAGCAGTTCTTC,CASSPGLAGYNEQFF